This T cell receptor (beta chain) was retrieved from a study of shared clonotypes between healthy human individuals. As for the study in general: CD4 naive cells filled three plates per donor, CD4 memory three, CD8 naive two and CD8 memory one.

Comment on this clone: Its antigen is not known.

Clones were sequenced by immunoSEQ multiplex PCR, and TCRdb holds only the in-frame ones, with some missing. Found here are about 1 million clones, around four fifths of them singletons; the top ten hold around 1.5%. Study observations and caveats: Approximately 5% of naive CD4 clonotypes were shared across a handful of donors. Relative to memory subsets, naive subsets generally showed larger estimated richness. Rarefaction showed sorted-subset sequencing was incomplete despite large depth.

V was pared by 2 bases and J by 2 bases, with 9 bases between. The CDR3 totals 14 residues. CDR1 and CDR2 from the germline V gene are SEHNR and FQNEAQ (reference sequence). The J gene is TRBJ2-5, the V gene TRBV7-9, with D possibly matching TRBD2 (5 bases). This clonotype originated in a man aged 18 to 30 in good health. The sample taken for sequencing was memory CD4+ T cells sorted from blood. Noted subset: CD45RA-negative fraction. The CDR3 region is CASSLIALQETQYF. The CDR3 DNA follows: TGTGCCAGCAGCTTAATAGCGTTACAAGAGACCCAGTACTTC.